This entry is about one T cell receptor (beta chain). Sequencing used immunoSEQ multiplex PCR; TCRdb keeps in-frame clones, though not all of them. The table has tens of thousands of clones, roughly 72% seen once. This sample is drawn from a study of STAT5B mutations in CD4+ large granular lymphocyte leukemia. The trim removed 5 bases at V and 5 bases at J, leaving 7 bases unmatched. The CDR3 is made up of 14 amino acids. CDR1 and CDR2 from the germline V gene are SGHRS and YFSETQ. The clonotype was recovered from a human donor in good health. Sequenced: CD4+ T cells from blood buffy coats. This rearrangement joins TRBV5-1 to TRBJ2-5; 9 positions agree with TRBD2. The CDR3: CASRSGAGGETQYF. The CDR3 DNA reads as TGCGCCAGCAGAAGTGGCGCGGGAGGGGAGACCCAGTACTTC.